These 9 T cell receptor beta chains came from one sample sequenced in a study of kidney transplant recipient with SARS-CoV-2 infection (dated by TCRdb to the early 2020s). The intended sense of this specimen's time point label: pre-pandemic baseline sample and day 111 after first positive SARS-CoV-2 test. Sequencing instrument: Illumina MiSeq. The raw public reads went through TCRdb reprocessing: fastp at Q25, MiXCR clone calling, in-frame beta chains kept. Entries are consolidated by CDR3 protein sequence, retaining the most common genes and DNA. This sample holds 200,000 to 300,000 distinct CDR3 sequences; 25% to 30% were observed only once. The ten largest clones represent about 7% of the sample. The sequencing here drew on a blood sample, taken at baseline and on day 111 from a kidney transplant recipient. The receptors derive from a young adult male patient who had COVID-19 and was a kidney transplant recipient. Once a transplant has taken place, some T cells may be donor derived.

This clonotype was seen repeatedly, ten times or more. The CDR3 region has the DNA TGTGCCGTCAAAAAAGGGGTTGGGGGCGGCTACACCTTC. This codes for CAVKKGVGGGYTF. The V gene is TRBV28, the J gene TRBJ1-2, with a tentative D call TRBD1 (6 bases). Germline values: CDR1 MDHEN, CDR2 SYDVKM. Deletions cut 11 bases from V and 8 bases from J, with 21 bases between. This CDR3 is 13 amino acids long.

About this clonotype itself: A much larger clonotype is one base distant, so this may be a read error. The V call is TRBV7-7, the J call TRBJ1-2; no clear D. V was cut by 5 bases and J by 4 bases, with 23 bases left in between. In germline, CDR1 is SSHAT, CDR2 FNYEAQ (reference sequence). The CDR3 extends over 17 amino acids. The CDR3 here is CASSIGIKCRETYGYTF. For the CDR3, the DNA is TGTGCCAGCAGCATAGGGATTAAGTGCCGAGAGACCTATGGCTACACCTTC.

This chain uses TRBV6-6 with TRBJ2-1; 13 nucleotides agree with TRBD2. Germline V CDR1 and CDR2: MNHNY, SVGAGI (reference sequence). The trim removed 5 bases at V and 7 bases at J, leaving 8 bases unmatched. CDR3 length equals 16 residues. CDR3 residues: CASSQGTSGIGNEQFF. For the CDR3, the DNA is TGTGCCAGCAGTCAAGGGACTAGCGGGATTGGGAATGAGCAGTTCTTC.

On this clonotype itself: A much larger clone sits a single nucleotide away, making a read error possible. The rearrangement uses TRBV28 and TRBJ2-4, with TRBD1 matching 8 bases. The CDR3 totals 16 residues. With V trimmed by 2 bases and J by 15 bases, 18 bases remained unmatched. CDR1 and CDR2 (germline): MDHEN, SYDVKM. The CDR3: CASSLIGQGIIGERYF. The DNA for the CDR3 is TGTGCCAGCAGTTTAATAGGACAGGGTATTATCGGCGAGCGGTACTTC.

This clonotype was recorded many times. V and J are TRBV5-1 and TRBJ2-2; perhaps TRBD2 as D (6 bases). This CDR3 is built from 15 residues. V was shortened by 3 bases and J by 7 bases, with 16 bases between the two germline ends. The germline V gene has CDR1 SGHRS and CDR2 YFSETQ. The CDR3 nucleotides read TGCGCCAGCAGCTCCGGGACTCCTAATGTCGGGGAGCTGTTTTTT. Protein: CASSSGTPNVGELFF.

As concerns this clonotype: Being one base from a much bigger clone, this may be a read error. The rearrangement uses TRBV20-1 and TRBJ1-2; D gene unclear. Germline-derived CDR1 and CDR2 are DFQATT and SNEGSKA (reference sequence). This CDR3 is built from 14 residues. Trimming removed 0 bases from V and 5 bases from J, with 13 bases in between. The CDR3 DNA follows: TGCAGTGCTAGAGATGTTACGAAAGTATATGGCTACACCTTC. Its protein product is CSARDVTKVYGYTF.

This clonotype has at least ten counts. This rearrangement joins TRBV3-1 to TRBJ1-2, with unresolved D. The CDR3 runs 17 residues. Trimming stripped 5 bases from V and 4 bases from J, with 23 bases between. Germline V gives CDR1 LGHDT, CDR2 YNNKEL (reference sequence). The CDR3 loop reads CASSGGITLRKTYGYTF. The DNA of the CDR3 is TGTGCCAGCAGCGGAGGTATCACCCTTCGAAAGACCTATGGCTACACCTTC. Combining the CDR3 with reference TRBV3-1 and TRBJ1-2 gives the whole variable domain DTAVSQTPKYLVTQMGNDKSIKCEQNLGHDTMYWYKQDSKKFLKIMFSYNNKELIINETVPNRFSPKSPDKAHLNLHINSLELGDSAVYFCASSGGITLRKTYGYTFGSGTRLTVV.

Remarks on this clonotype: It is likely a read error: a sequence one base away is far more abundant. This is likely a read error, given that the CDR3 carries no conserved phenylalanine or tryptophan at its end. This rearrangement joins TRBV6-8 to TRBJ2-7; D is uncertain. Germline lookup yields CDR1 MNHGY and CDR2 SAAAGT. The CDR3 extends over 12 amino acids. CDR3 sequence: CASSDSSYEQYL. The DNA for the CDR3 is TGTGCCAGCAGTGACTCTTCCTACGAGCAGTACCTC.

The chain employs TRBV4-3 and TRBJ2-3; a weak D match, TRBD2 (6 bases). CDR3 length equals 19 residues. Trimming pared 4 bases from V and 5 bases from J, leaving 28 bases between. In germline, CDR1 is LGHNA, CDR2 YSLEER. CDR3 bases: TGCGCCAGCAGCCGAGACCTAACCTCGCCGGGACTTACAGTAGATACGCAGTATTTT. Translating gives CASSRDLTSPGLTVDTQYF.